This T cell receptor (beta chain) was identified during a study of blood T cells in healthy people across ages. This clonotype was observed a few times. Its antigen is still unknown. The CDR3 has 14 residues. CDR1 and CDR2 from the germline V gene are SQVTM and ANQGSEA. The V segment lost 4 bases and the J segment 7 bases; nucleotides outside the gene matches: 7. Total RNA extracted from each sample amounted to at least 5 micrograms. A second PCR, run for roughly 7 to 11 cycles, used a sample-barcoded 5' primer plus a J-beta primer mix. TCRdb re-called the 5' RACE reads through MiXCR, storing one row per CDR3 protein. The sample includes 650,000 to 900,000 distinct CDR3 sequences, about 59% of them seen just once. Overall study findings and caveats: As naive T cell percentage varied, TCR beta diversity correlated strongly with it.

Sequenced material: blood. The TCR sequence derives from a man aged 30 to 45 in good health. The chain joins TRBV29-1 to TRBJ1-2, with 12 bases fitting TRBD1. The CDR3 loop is CSVGAGTGGAGYTF. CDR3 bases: TGCAGCGTTGGAGCCGGGACAGGGGGCGCTGGCTACACCTTC.